One sample yielded the 25 T cell receptor beta chains listed below, sequenced in a study of T cell responses to AZD1222 COVID-19 vaccine. Data came from immunoSEQ multiplex PCR; TCRdb stores just in-frame clones and leaves some out. The table includes 90,000 to 120,000 clones, about 90% detected once. Material: peripheral blood, obtained 28 days after the second AZD1222 dose. Receptors originate from an adult who received the AZD1222 COVID-19 vaccine.

The genes are TRBV30 and TRBJ2-7, with TRBD1 identical over 8 bases. The germline V gene has CDR1 GTSNPN and CDR2 SVGIG (reference sequence). V was clipped by 0 bases and J by 2 bases; unmatched bases: 6. The CDR3 runs to 15 residues. CDR3 DNA: TGTGCCTGGAGTGTACTGACAGGGGTAGCCTACGAGCAGTACTTC. As protein: CAWSVLTGVAYEQYF.

The chain uses TRBV2 and TRBJ1-6; TRBD1 matches at 7 bases. The ends lost 2 bases at V and 5 bases at J; junction bases unmatched: 6. This CDR3 contains 16 residues. The germline V gene has CDR1 SNHLY and CDR2 FYNNEI. CDR3 sequence (DNA): TGTGCCAGCAGTGAAAGGCAGACAGGGAATAATTCACCCCTCCACTTT. It is translated as CASSERQTGNNSPLHF.

The CDR3 DNA reads TGCGCCAGCAGCTCCACCGGGACAGGTACCTACGAGCAGTACTTC. It encodes CASSSTGTGTYEQYF. The V gene is TRBV5-1, the J gene TRBJ2-7, with TRBD1 identical over 8 bases. After removal of 3 bases from V and 2 bases from J, the junction contained 7 bases not matched to a gene. In germline, CDR1 is SGHRS, CDR2 YFSETQ. The CDR3 has 15 amino acids.

The chain carries TRBV27 and TRBJ2-2; TRBD1 matches 11 bases. Germline lookup yields CDR1 MNHEY and CDR2 SMNVEV (reference sequence). Losses at the gene ends were 4 bases for V and 4 bases for J; bases not matched to a gene: 8. The CDR3 runs 17 residues. CDR3 residues: CASSSGQGATFTGELFF. The CDR3 region has the DNA TGTGCCAGCAGTTCCGGACAGGGGGCTACTTTCACCGGGGAGCTGTTTTTT.

V is TRBV6-7 and J is TRBJ2-6; 10 positions agree with TRBD1. TRBV6-7 is an open reading frame, and its role is uncertain. The CDR3 loop spans 19 amino acids. V lost 5 bases, J lost 0 bases, and 10 bases stayed unmatched. The DNA for the CDR3 is TGTGCCAGCAGTAATTCAATCCGGGACAGGGGCTCTGGGGCCAACGTCCTGACTTTC. Translating it yields CASSNSIRDRGSGANVLTF.

This clone was recorded once. The chain recombines TRBV28 with TRBJ2-2; weak D call: TRBD1 (5 bases). There are 17 residues in the CDR3. Germline assignment: CDR1 MDHEN and CDR2 SYDVKM. V was cut by 3 bases and J by 2 bases, with 16 bases left in between. The CDR3, as DNA: TGTGCCAGCAGTTTCCCGTCAGGGATTTTAAACACCGGGGAGCTGTTTTTT. This codes for CASSFPSGILNTGELFF.

This chain joins TRBV28 and TRBJ1-3; 8 positions match TRBD1. This CDR3 contains 15 residues. In germline, CDR1 is MDHEN, CDR2 SYDVKM. V lost 3 bases to trimming and J lost 2 bases; unmatched junction nucleotides: 3. The CDR3 DNA sequence: TGTGCCAGCAGTTTTGCAGGGGGCCCTGGAAACACCATATATTTT. Protein sequence: CASSFAGGPGNTIYF.

CDR3 region: CASSPYPGQGMNTGELFF. CDR3 nucleotides: TGTGCCAGCAGCCCCTACCCGGGACAGGGGATGAACACCGGGGAGCTGTTTTTT. The V gene is TRBV2, the J gene TRBJ2-2; 10 bases agree with TRBD1. The CDR3 spans 18 residues. Germline CDR1 and CDR2: SNHLY and FYNNEI. V lost 6 bases and J lost 1; bases outside the gene matches: 11.

The rearrangement links TRBV19 to TRBJ1-3; D not resolved. This CDR3 spans 16 amino acids. Germline lookup yields CDR1 LNHDA and CDR2 SQIVND (reference sequence). V shed 7 bases and J shed 4 bases, with 20 bases lying between them. CDR3 DNA sequence: TGTGCCAGTACACCCTTTCAGGCGGGAAGCGGAAACACCATATATTTT. This sequence encodes CASTPFQAGSGNTIYF.

The rearrangement uses TRBV30 and TRBJ1-5, with 10 bases fitting TRBD1. CDR1 and CDR2 (germline): GTSNPN, SVGIG (reference sequence). Unmatched junction bases numbered 2, after V lost 4 bases and J lost 2 bases. The CDR3 totals 14 residues. The CDR3 here is CAWTGTGGNQPQHF. CDR3 coding DNA: TGTGCCTGGACCGGGACAGGGGGCAATCAGCCCCAGCATTTT.

The chain links TRBV14 to TRBJ2-1; TRBD1 matches at 10 bases. Trimming cost V 5 bases and J 8 bases; bases outside gene matches: 15. CDR1 is SGHDN and CDR2 is FVKESK in the germline V gene. There are 17 residues in the CDR3. CDR3 amino acids: CASSRITGQGPGDEQFF. CDR3 DNA: TGTGCCAGCAGCAGAATTACGGGACAGGGGCCTGGCGATGAGCAGTTCTTC. Based on the CDR3 plus reference TRBV14 and TRBJ2-1, the full variable domain is EAGVTQFPSHSVIEKGQTVTLRCDPISGHDNLYWYRRVMGKEIKFLLHFVKESKQDESGMPNNRFLAERTGGTYSTLKVQPAELEDSGVYFCASSRITGQGPGDEQFFGPGTRLTVL.

The rearrangement uses TRBV30 and TRBJ1-1, with D possibly matching TRBD1 (5 bases). The CDR3 extends over 14 amino acids. The germline CDR1 and CDR2 sequences are GTSNPN and SVGIG (reference sequence). V was pared by 8 bases and J by 3 bases, with 19 bases between. DNA for the CDR3: TGTGCCCGAACCTCGACAGCTAGGGACACTGAAGCTTTCTTT. It codes for CARTSTARDTEAFF. The entire variable domain, with the rest obtained from reference TRBV30 and TRBJ1-1, is as follows: SQTIHQWPATLVQPVGSPLSLECTVEGTSNPNLYWYRQAAGRGLQLLFYSVGIGQISSEVPQNLSASRPQDRQFILSSKKLLLSDSGFYLCARTSTARDTEAFFGQGTRLTVV.

V is TRBV6-5 and J is TRBJ1-2; D is unclear. With 6 bases removed from V and 0 bases from J, the gap between germline ends came to 11 bases. The CDR3 length is 14 residues. Looked up from germline, CDR1 is MNHEY and CDR2 is SVGAGI. The CDR3 DNA reads TGTGCCAGCAGCTCCGACGGACCTAACTATGGCTACACCTTC. Its protein is CASSSDGPNYGYTF.

The CDR3 spells CASSLSRERQPQHF. CDR3 sequence (DNA): TGTGCCAGCAGCTTAAGCAGGGAGAGACAGCCCCAGCATTTT. V gene TRBV7-2 combines with J gene TRBJ1-5; D perhaps matches TRBD1 (5 bases). The CDR3 has 14 residues. Germline values: CDR1 SGHTA, CDR2 FQGNSA. Trimming stripped 2 bases from V and 7 bases from J, with 12 bases between.

The chain combines TRBV25-1 with TRBJ1-1, with TRBD1 as a possible D gene (6 bases). The V gene lost 3 bases and the J gene lost 7 bases, with 12 bases spanning the gap. CDR1 and CDR2 from the germline V gene are MGHDK and SYGVNS. The CDR3 runs 13 residues. CDR3 sequence reads: CASSDGGGNEAFF. The CDR3 DNA sequence: TGTGCCAGCAGTGATGGCGGGGGCAATGAAGCTTTCTTT.

V gene TRBV7-3 combines with J gene TRBJ2-1; no clear D. Trimming stripped 5 bases from V and 9 bases from J, with 23 bases between. The germline CDR1 and CDR2 sequences are SGHTA and FQGTGA. The CDR3 extends over 16 amino acids. The CDR3: CASSQSLSESRGEQFF. The CDR3 region has the DNA TGTGCCAGCAGCCAAAGCCTCAGCGAGAGCCGCGGTGAGCAGTTCTTC.

This chain joins TRBV19 and TRBJ1-2; D not certain. V lost 3 bases and J lost 4, with 15 bases in between. Germline loops: CDR1 LNHDA, CDR2 SQIVND (reference sequence). The CDR3 spans 15 residues. The CDR3 region has the DNA TGTGCCAGTAGTATGTCGGGCCCCAGTAGCTATGGCTACACCTTC. It specifies CASSMSGPSSYGYTF. Full variable domain (missing parts from reference TRBV19 and TRBJ1-2): DGGITQSPKYLFRKEGQNVTLSCEQNLNHDAMYWYRQDPGQGLRLIYYSQIVNDFQKGDIAEGYSVSREKKESFPLTVTSAQKNPTAFYLCASSMSGPSSYGYTFGSGTRLTVV.

This clone was observed a few times. The chain employs TRBV5-4 and TRBJ1-1; no reliable D call. Germline-derived CDR1 and CDR2 are SGHNT and YYREEE (reference sequence). The CDR3 length is 17 residues. Between the trimmed V and J ends, which lost 0 bases and 0 bases, there was a span of 15 bases. CDR3 bases: TGTGCCAGCAGCTTGGCCGGGTCCTTCACTATGAACACTGAAGCTTTCTTT. This gives the protein CASSLAGSFTMNTEAFF.

The chain uses TRBV28 and TRBJ1-3; D might be TRBD1 (6 bases). CDR3 length: 15 amino acids. Per the germline V gene, CDR1 is MDHEN and CDR2 is SYDVKM. Between the trimmed V and J ends, which lost 5 bases and 2 bases, there was a span of 13 bases. The CDR3 is CASSPKQGPGNTIYF. CDR3 DNA sequence: TGTGCCAGCAGTCCAAAACAGGGTCCTGGAAACACCATATATTTT. Full variable domain (missing parts from reference TRBV28 and TRBJ1-3): DVKVTQSSRYLVKRTGEKVFLECVQDMDHENMFWYRQDPGLGLRLIYFSYDVKMKEKGDIPEGYSVSREKKERFSLILESASTNQTSMYLCASSPKQGPGNTIYFGEGSWLTVV.

This clone came up a few times. The germline gene is not matched at one end of the junction; a read error may be the cause. The genes are TRBV7-7 and TRBJ2-7, with D maybe TRBD2 (7 bases). The CDR3 has 14 amino acids. The V gene's germline CDR1 is SSHAT and CDR2 FNYEAQ (reference sequence). The CDR3 loop reads CASSFRGALDEQYF. CDR3 DNA sequence: TGTGCTAGCAGCTTCCGGGGGGCCCTTGACGAGCAGTACTTC.

The chain couples TRBV30 to TRBJ2-3; 11 bases are a match to TRBD2. J lost 2 bases, V lost 1 base, and 8 bases had no gene match. The V gene's germline CDR1 is GTSNPN and CDR2 SVGIG (reference sequence). The CDR3 sequence is 17 residues long. The CDR3: CAWSAKTSGVNTDTQYF. In nucleotides, the CDR3 is TGTGCCTGGAGTGCGAAGACTAGCGGGGTAAACACAGATACGCAGTATTTT.

The genes are TRBV20-1 and TRBJ1-1, with a possible D match to TRBD1 (5 bases). Germline CDR1 reads DFQATT; CDR2 reads SNEGSKA (reference sequence). The CDR3 runs 11 residues. V gave up 6 bases and J gave up 4 bases, with 9 bases separating them. This CDR3 is CSAARGTEAFF. In DNA form, the CDR3 reads TGCAGTGCGGCGAGGGGCACTGAAGCTTTCTTT.

As concerns this clone: One junction end disagrees with the germline gene, perhaps due to a read error. V usage is TRBV27 and J usage is TRBJ1-6; D call uncertain. The germline CDR1 and CDR2 sequences are MNHEY and SMNVEV (reference sequence). This CDR3 region has 15 residues. CDR3 residues: CACSALRDAGSPLHF. The CDR3 DNA sequence: TGTGCCTGCAGCGCCCTTCGAGACGCTGGGTCACCCCTCCACTTT.

The rearrangement uses TRBV18 and TRBJ1-2; 9 bases are shared with TRBD1. Germline V gives CDR1 KGHSH, CDR2 LQKENI. The CDR3 runs to 13 residues. J was trimmed by 7 bases and V by 6 bases; bases with no gene match: 6. DNA of the CDR3: TGTGCCAGCTCGCGGACAGGGGCAACTGGCTACACCTTC. Residues: CASSRTGATGYTF.

V is TRBV5-4 and J is TRBJ1-1, with TRBD1 as a possible D gene (5 bases). The CDR3 length is 15 residues. Germline assignment: CDR1 SGHNT and CDR2 YYREEE (reference sequence). V gave up 0 bases and J gave up 2 bases, with 11 bases separating them. The CDR3 nucleotides are TGTGCCAGCAGCTTGGCCTTGCAGGGCAACACTGAAGCTTTCTTT. It translates to CASSLALQGNTEAFF.